This TCR beta chain was documented in a study of control samples from healthy donors and cancer patients. Clones were sequenced by immunoSEQ multiplex PCR, and TCRdb holds only the in-frame ones, with some missing. The sample carries hundreds of thousands of clones, around 90% recorded once. The clonotype originates from a man aged 40-50 years with head and neck cancer. Sequencing input: PBMCs.

DNA for the CDR3: TGTGCCAGCAGCTCCGACCGACAGGGGGAAGCTTTCTTT. Translation: CASSSDRQGEAFF. V is TRBV7-3 and J is TRBJ1-1; TRBD1 matches at 8 bases. The CDR3 is 13 amino acids. The V segment lost 4 bases and the J segment 8 bases; nucleotides outside the gene matches: 6. Germline CDR1 and CDR2: SGHTA and FQGTGA.